This T cell receptor beta chain was sequenced for a study of blood T cell repertoires in COVID-19. Looking at the study overall: Both acute and convalescent COVID-19 samples were obtained from the United States, Italy and Spain. T cells, B-cell-depleted T cells, or PBMCs provided the cDNA or gDNA that served as material.

In the original workflow: The assay estimated nucleated cells by amplifying reference gene primers. Assay: immunoSEQ multiplex PCR; the TCRdb copy retains only in-frame clones and omits some. V and J calls and clone size come straight from that table; D and trimming were deduced from the DNA. The table lists about 49,000 clones, around 68% of them singletons. This CDR3 contains 16 residues. CDR1 and CDR2 (germline): MNHNY, SVGAGI (reference sequence). V lost 2 bases to trimming and J lost 2 bases, with 16 bases between them. The sequence derives from a woman between 70 and 85 years old with acute or convalescent COVID-19. The chain has TRBV6-6 and TRBJ2-7, with a weak D call TRBD1 (5 bases). Sequencing was done on a sample of peripheral blood. The CDR3 coding sequence is TGTGCCAGCAGTTACGTTCAGGGCAGACCCACCTACGAGCAGTACTTC. Protein sequence: CASSYVQGRPTYEQYF.